These T cell receptor beta chains were read from a single sample in a study of T cell responses to AZD1222 COVID-19 vaccine. Libraries were prepared by immunoSEQ multiplex PCR; TCRdb keeps only in-frame clonotypes and omits some of them. Of about 140,000 clones listed, approximately 85% are singletons. This specimen consisted of peripheral blood, obtained on day 0 of AZD1222 vaccination. Receptors were obtained from an adult in good health. The CDR3 runs from the conserved cysteine through the conserved F or W. D genes are given only for firm matches. Some rows mark clone size as missing; the rest say once, few, many or name a class of expanded clone.

V gene: TRBV29-1
J gene: TRBJ2-3
clone size: once
D gene: .
CDR3 DNA: TGCAGCGTTGAAGTCACCAACACAGATACGCAGTATTTT
CDR3 protein: CSVEVTNTDTQYF

V gene: TRBV5-1
J gene: TRBJ2-3
clone size: .
D gene: .
CDR3 DNA: TGCGCCAGCAGCTTGGGGGACTTCACAGATACGCAGTATTTT
CDR3 protein: CASSLGDFTDTQYF

V gene: TRBV18
J gene: TRBJ2-5
clone size: .
D gene: TRBD1
CDR3 DNA: TGTGCCAGCTCACTATCTCAGGGGGCGGAGACCCAGTACTTC
CDR3 protein: CASSLSQGAETQYF

V gene: TRBV28
J gene: TRBJ1-5
clone size: .
D gene: .
CDR3 DNA: TGTGCCAGCAGACCTGACGGACCGAGCAATCAGCCCCAGCATTTT
CDR3 protein: CASRPDGPSNQPQHF

V gene: TRBV6-4
J gene: TRBJ1-1
clone size: .
D gene: .
CDR3 DNA: TGTGCCAGCAGTGACTCCCCCCTAGGGATGAACACTGAAGCTTTCTTT
CDR3 protein: CASSDSPLGMNTEAFF

V gene: TRBV15
J gene: TRBJ2-5
clone size: .
D gene: .
CDR3 DNA: TGTGCCACCAGCAGAGATCGGGCAGGGGGGGAGACCCAGTACTTC
CDR3 protein: CATSRDRAGGETQYF

V gene: TRBV7-2
J gene: TRBJ2-1
clone size: .
D gene: TRBD1
CDR3 DNA: TGTGCCAGCAACTCGGGACAGGGGTACAATGAGCAGTTCTTC
CDR3 protein: CASNSGQGYNEQFF

V gene: TRBV2
J gene: TRBJ2-2
clone size: .
D gene: .
CDR3 DNA: TGTGCCAGCAGCCCCACCGGGGAGCTGTTTTTT
CDR3 protein: CASSPTGELFF

V gene: TRBV27
J gene: TRBJ1-2
clone size: once
D gene: TRBD1
CDR3 DNA: TGTGCCAGCAGTTACACAGGGGCTAACTATGGCTACACCTTC
CDR3 protein: CASSYTGANYGYTF

V gene: TRBV27
J gene: TRBJ1-5
clone size: .
D gene: .
CDR3 DNA: TGTGCCAGCAGTTTACTTGGGGGGGCTCAGCCCCAGCATTTT
CDR3 protein: CASSLLGGAQPQHF

V gene: TRBV6-4
J gene: TRBJ1-2
clone size: .
D gene: TRBD1
CDR3 DNA: TGTGCCAGCAGTCAAAGGACAGGCTATGGCTACACCTTC
CDR3 protein: CASSQRTGYGYTF

V gene: TRBV5-1
J gene: TRBJ2-2
clone size: once
D gene: .
CDR3 DNA: TGCGCCAGCAGCCTGGACGGGGGCTGGCTGGCCGGGGAGCTGTTTTTT
CDR3 protein: CASSLDGGWLAGELFF

V gene: TRBV4-1
J gene: TRBJ2-7
clone size: .
D gene: TRBD2
CDR3 DNA: TGCGCCAGCAGCCAGGGACTAGCGGGAGTTAGCGAGCAGTACTTC
CDR3 protein: CASSQGLAGVSEQYF

V gene: TRBV28
J gene: TRBJ2-2
clone size: .
D gene: .
CDR3 DNA: TGTGCCAGCAGTTTTGAGGGCCGGGAGCTGTTTTTT
CDR3 protein: CASSFEGRELFF

V gene: TRBV7-2
J gene: TRBJ1-2
clone size: .
D gene: TRBD1
CDR3 DNA: TGTGCCAGCAGCTTAGCAGGACAGGTCTTTGGCTACACCTTC
CDR3 protein: CASSLAGQVFGYTF

V gene: TRBV18
J gene: TRBJ1-1
clone size: .
D gene: .
CDR3 DNA: TGTGCCAGCTCTCACCAAGGGGGGAGGACTGAAGCTTTCTTT
CDR3 protein: CASSHQGGRTEAFF

V gene: TRBV3-1/TRBV3-2
J gene: TRBJ1-3
clone size: .
D gene: .
CDR3 DNA: TGTGCCAGCAGCCAGGGACACCTGAGCTCTGGAAACACCATATATTTT
CDR3 protein: CASSQGHLSSGNTIYF

V gene: TRBV3-1/TRBV3-2
J gene: TRBJ1-6
clone size: .
D gene: .
CDR3 DNA: TGTGCCAGCAGCCAAGGGGGCAGGGTCAATTCACCCCTCCACTTT
CDR3 protein: CASSQGGRVNSPLHF

V gene: TRBV29-1
J gene: TRBJ2-5
clone size: .
D gene: TRBD1
CDR3 DNA: TGCAGCGTTGCGGGACAGGGGCTATCGACCCAGTACTTC
CDR3 protein: CSVAGQGLSTQYF

V gene: TRBV6-5
J gene: TRBJ2-7
clone size: .
D gene: .
CDR3 DNA: TGTGCCAGCAGTTACTCTCCGGGACAACGCGAGCAGTACTTC
CDR3 protein: CASSYSPGQREQYF

V gene: TRBV30
J gene: TRBJ2-7
clone size: .
D gene: .
CDR3 DNA: TGTGCCGGACGGGGAGTAGGCTACGAGCAGTACTTC
CDR3 protein: CAGRGVGYEQYF

V gene: TRBV28
J gene: TRBJ1-4
clone size: .
D gene: .
CDR3 DNA: TGTGCCAGCAGTGACGGGACGGTGGCTGAAAAACTGTTTTTT
CDR3 protein: CASSDGTVAEKLFF

V gene: TRBV3-1/TRBV3-2
J gene: TRBJ2-1
clone size: .
D gene: TRBD2
CDR3 DNA: TGTGCCAGCAGCCCGCTAGCGGGGGTGTACAATGAGCAGTTCTTC
CDR3 protein: CASSPLAGVYNEQFF

V gene: TRBV27
J gene: TRBJ2-7
clone size: .
D gene: TRBD2
CDR3 DNA: TGTGCCAGCAGTGTCGAAGCGGGAGAGGTATACGAGCAGTACTTC
CDR3 protein: CASSVEAGEVYEQYF

V gene: TRBV7-9
J gene: TRBJ2-7
clone size: once
D gene: .
CDR3 DNA: TGTGCCAGCACCTCACCAGGGGACTACGAGCAGTACTTC
CDR3 protein: CASTSPGDYEQYF

V gene: TRBV6-6
J gene: TRBJ1-6
clone size: .
D gene: .
CDR3 DNA: TGTGCCAGCGCGAGAACTTCACCCCTCCACTTT
CDR3 protein: CASARTSPLHF

V gene: TRBV10-1
J gene: TRBJ1-5
clone size: .
D gene: TRBD1
CDR3 DNA: TGCGCCAGCAGTGAGTCTCCGGGACAGGGTGGCAATCAGCCCCAGCATTTT
CDR3 protein: CASSESPGQGGNQPQHF

V gene: TRBV7-8
J gene: TRBJ1-1
clone size: .
D gene: .
CDR3 DNA: TGTGCCAGCAGCTTAGTCGGGGCGAACACTGAAGCTTTCTTT
CDR3 protein: CASSLVGANTEAFF

V gene: TRBV6-5
J gene: TRBJ2-7
clone size: .
D gene: .
CDR3 DNA: TGTGCCAGCATTCAGGGATCCACCCGGTACGAGCAGTACTTC
CDR3 protein: CASIQGSTRYEQYF

V gene: TRBV9
J gene: TRBJ2-7
clone size: .
D gene: .
CDR3 DNA: TGTGCCAGCAGCGTGGGTTTCGGGGCTAGCTTCTTTAACTACGAGCAGTACTTC
CDR3 protein: CASSVGFGASFFNYEQYF

V gene: TRBV6-4
J gene: TRBJ2-1
clone size: .
D gene: TRBD2
CDR3 DNA: TGTGCCAGCAGTGAATACGGCGGGGGCAATGAGCAGTTCTTC
CDR3 protein: CASSEYGGGNEQFF

V gene: TRBV12-3/TRBV12-4
J gene: TRBJ1-1
clone size: .
D gene: .
CDR3 DNA: TGTGCCAGCAGTTCCCCTAACACTGAAGCTTTCTTT
CDR3 protein: CASSSPNTEAFF

V gene: TRBV24-1
J gene: TRBJ1-2
clone size: .
D gene: TRBD1
CDR3 DNA: TGTGCCACCAGTGCCGGACAGGCGAATGGCTACACCTTC
CDR3 protein: CATSAGQANGYTF

V gene: TRBV5-1
J gene: TRBJ2-7
clone size: .
D gene: .
CDR3 DNA: TGCGCCAGCAGCACCCGGACCCCTTTC
CDR3 protein: CASSTRTPF

V gene: TRBV3-1/TRBV3-2
J gene: TRBJ2-3
clone size: .
D gene: .
CDR3 DNA: TGTGCCAGCAGCCAAGAGTATAACACGCAGTATTTT
CDR3 protein: CASSQEYNTQYF

V gene: TRBV25-1
J gene: TRBJ1-4
clone size: .
D gene: .
CDR3 DNA: TGTGCCAGCAGTCGATCTAATGAAAAACTGTTTTTT
CDR3 protein: CASSRSNEKLFF

V gene: TRBV18
J gene: TRBJ2-2
clone size: .
D gene: .
CDR3 DNA: TGTGCCAGCTCATCGCGGGATAACACCGGGGAGCTGTTTTTT
CDR3 protein: CASSSRDNTGELFF

V gene: TRBV24-1
J gene: TRBJ2-1
clone size: .
D gene: TRBD1
CDR3 DNA: TGTGCCACCAGGGGGACAGGGGGAAGGGATGAGCAGTTCTTC
CDR3 protein: CATRGTGGRDEQFF

V gene: TRBV27
J gene: TRBJ2-5
clone size: once
D gene: .
CDR3 DNA: TGTGCCAGCAGCATGATGGGGTTGAGAGAGACCCAGTACTTC
CDR3 protein: CASSMMGLRETQYF

V gene: TRBV10-3
J gene: TRBJ1-2
clone size: few
D gene: .
CDR3 DNA: TGTGCCATCAGGGTCTCCGGGGGGATCTATGGCTACACCTTC
CDR3 protein: CAIRVSGGIYGYTF

V gene: TRBV10-3
J gene: TRBJ2-1
clone size: few
D gene: .
CDR3 DNA: TGTGCCATCAGCCCGGGACCCCAAGGGGGCTCCTACAATGAGCAGTTCTTC
CDR3 protein: CAISPGPQGGSYNEQFF